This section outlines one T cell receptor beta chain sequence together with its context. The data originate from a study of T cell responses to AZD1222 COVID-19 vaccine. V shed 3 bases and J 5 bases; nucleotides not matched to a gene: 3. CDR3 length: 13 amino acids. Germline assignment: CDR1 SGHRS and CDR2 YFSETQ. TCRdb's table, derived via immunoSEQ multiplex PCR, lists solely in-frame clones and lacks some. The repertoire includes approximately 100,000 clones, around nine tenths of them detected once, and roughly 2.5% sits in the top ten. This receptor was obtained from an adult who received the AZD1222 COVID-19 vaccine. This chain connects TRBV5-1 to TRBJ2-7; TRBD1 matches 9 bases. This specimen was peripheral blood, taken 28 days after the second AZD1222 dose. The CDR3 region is CASSSGTGNEQYF. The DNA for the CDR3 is TGCGCCAGCAGCTCCGGGACAGGGAACGAGCAGTACTTC.